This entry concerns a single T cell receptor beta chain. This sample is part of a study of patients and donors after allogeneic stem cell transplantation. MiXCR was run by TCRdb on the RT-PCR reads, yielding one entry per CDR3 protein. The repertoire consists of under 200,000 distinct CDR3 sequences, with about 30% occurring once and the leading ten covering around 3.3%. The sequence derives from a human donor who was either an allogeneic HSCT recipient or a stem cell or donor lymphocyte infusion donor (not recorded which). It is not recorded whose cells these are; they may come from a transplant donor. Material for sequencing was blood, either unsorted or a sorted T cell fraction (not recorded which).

Here the CDR3 reads CASIFGSGTYEQYF. The CDR3 coding sequence is TGTGCCAGCATCTTCGGGAGTGGGACCTACGAGCAGTACTTC. This sequence joins TRBV28 and TRBJ2-7; perhaps TRBD2 as D (6 bases). Deletions cut 7 bases from V and 2 bases from J, with 15 bases between. Germline-derived CDR1 and CDR2 are MDHEN and SYDVKM. The CDR3 is made up of 14 amino acids. Based on the CDR3 plus reference TRBV28 and TRBJ2-7, the full variable domain is DVKVTQSSRYLVKRTGEKVFLECVQDMDHENMFWYRQDPGLGLRLIYFSYDVKMKEKGDIPEGYSVSREKKERFSLILESASTNQTSMYLCASIFGSGTYEQYFGPGTRLTVT.